These T cell receptor beta chains were read from a single sample in a study of T cells in Graves' hyperthyroidism and ophthalmopathy. TCRdb redid the calling of the multiplex PCR reads with MiXCR, one entry per CDR3 protein. Of 250,000 or so distinct CDR3 sequences listed, less than 15% are singletons. Material: blood. These receptor sequences come from a woman aged 40-49 years with Graves' hyperthyroidism that later progressed to Graves' ophthalmopathy. The CDR3 runs from the conserved cysteine through the conserved F or W. The D gene is left open where the match is weak. Only some rows state a clone size, as once, few, many or a class for expanded clones.

d_gene	j_gene	v_gene	abundance	CDR3aa
TRBD2	TRBJ2-1	TRBV28	NA	CASSLAGTSSNEQFF
TRBD1	TRBJ1-1	TRBV9	NA	CASSLGPRGDTEAFF
TRBD1	TRBJ2-2	TRBV20-1	many	CSAIFGTGDYTGELFF
TRBD1	TRBJ2-2	TRBV5-1	few	CASSLFGQGNTGELFF
NA	TRBJ2-6	TRBV6-1	many	CASIKGPRVAGANVLTF
NA	TRBJ1-4	TRBV5-8	many	CASSPDEKLFF
NA	TRBJ2-7	TRBV18	many	CASSPGFSSHEQYF
NA	TRBJ2-2	TRBV6-2/TRBV6-3	many	CASSYYGRDSGELFF
NA	TRBJ1-4	TRBV12-3/TRBV12-4	many	CASSLERVTEKLFF
NA	TRBJ1-1	TRBV3-1	many	CASSPPHPGTEAFF
NA	TRBJ2-2	TRBV6-2/TRBV6-3	NA	CASLADYTTSYTGELFF
TRBD1	TRBJ2-7	TRBV12-5	many	CASGLIWTGHTYEQYF
TRBD2	TRBJ2-5	TRBV7-9	NA	CASSLGTSGYETQYF
TRBD2	TRBJ2-3	TRBV9	NA	CASSVFGGSFADTQYF
NA	TRBJ2-2	TRBV20-1	many	CSAKTRKNTGELFF
NA	TRBJ2-7	TRBV10-3	many	CAISDPGPAVDEQYF
NA	TRBJ1-1	TRBV6-1	many	CASSYRLETNTEAFF
NA	TRBJ2-7	TRBV7-9	NA	CASSLALGLSYEQYF
NA	TRBJ1-4	TRBV9	many	CASSVGWGAANEKLFF
TRBD2	TRBJ2-1	TRBV19	many	CASSTGLGYNEQFF
NA	TRBJ2-1	TRBV7-6	many	CASSLAGAYNEQFF
NA	TRBJ2-7	TRBV28	many	CASSPLYVAGSPYEQYF